The clone carrying this TCR beta chain came up once. The junction departs from the called germline gene at one end, perhaps through a read error. These data belong to a study of shared clonotypes between healthy human individuals. Sequenced by immunoSEQ multiplex PCR; TCRdb stores in-frame clones only, minus some. The sample holds 550,000 to 850,000 clones, around 70% seen once. CDR3 length: 14 amino acids. Germline-derived CDR1 and CDR2 are SQVTM and ANQGSEA. Sequenced sample: memory CD4+ T cells sorted from blood. Subset given: CD45RA-negative fraction. This sequence joins TRBV29-1 and TRBJ2-2, with D perhaps matching TRBD1 or TRBD2 (5 bases each). The TCR originated in a woman aged 25 to 39 in good health. The CDR3 is CSVKEGYDTGELFF. Here the CDR3 DNA reads TGCAGCGTTAAAGAGGGGTACGACACCGGGGAGCTGTTTTTT.